The clone carrying this TCR beta chain has only a few counts. Its cognate antigen is unknown. This sample stems from a study of blood T cells in healthy people across ages. Findings of the study overall: Investigators viewed diversity estimates from one million T cells as underestimates, the study reported.

A sample-barcoded 5' primer and a J-beta primer mix were used in a second PCR of roughly 7 to 12 cycles. Each cDNA was tagged by a template-switch adaptor containing 12 random nucleotides. In TCRdb, the 5' RACE reads were re-called with MiXCR into one record per CDR3 protein. The repertoire holds 1.2 million to 1.5 million distinct CDR3 sequences, with approximately 38% as singletons. Donation came from healthy Caucasian individuals in Russia who were aged 6 to 90. The length of the CDR3 is 12 residues. From germline, CDR1 is SGHTA and CDR2 FQGNSA. Between the trimmed V and J ends, which lost 5 bases and 3 bases, there was a span of 5 bases.

This chain joins TRBV7-2 and TRBJ1-5, with D unresolved. The sequence was obtained from a woman between 18 and 30 years old in good health. The sequenced sample consisted of blood. In DNA, the CDR3 is TGTGCCAGCAGCGAGAACAATCAGCCCCAGCATTTT. This codes for CASSENNQPQHF.